A selection of T cell receptor beta chains follows, all from one sample in a study of blood T cell repertoires in COVID-19. This table comes from immunoSEQ multiplex PCR, and its TCRdb copy is limited to in-frame clones, with some not included. In the table there are about 220,000 clones, around three quarters of which are singletons. Source material: peripheral blood. These receptors all come from a woman in her seventies with acute or convalescent COVID-19. Each CDR3 is given with its conserved first and last residue. The D gene is left open where the match is weak. Clone size is stated in some rows and not others, as once, few, many or a class when expanded.

d_call	v_call	clone_size	j_call	cdr3_aa	cdr3_nt
TRBD2	TRBV15	-	TRBJ2-5	CATRKGVRGVGETQYF	TGTGCCACCAGAAAAGGAGTGCGGGGGGTGGGCGAGACCCAGTACTTC
TRBD1	TRBV7-9	-	TRBJ2-2	CASSSGQGDGGELFF	TGTGCCAGCAGCTCCGGACAGGGAGACGGCGGGGAGCTGTTTTTT
-	TRBV6-5	-	TRBJ2-7	CASSRQVNSYEQYF	TGTGCCAGCAGTCGACAGGTTAACTCCTACGAGCAGTACTTC
TRBD1	TRBV19	-	TRBJ1-1	CASSPDRGITEAFF	TGTGCCAGTAGTCCCGACAGGGGAATCACTGAAGCTTTCTTT
-	TRBV30	-	TRBJ2-7	CAWSPRDEQYF	TGTGCCTGGAGTCCCAGGGACGAGCAGTACTTC
-	TRBV7-2	-	TRBJ2-2	CASSQTGELFF	TGTGCCAGCAGCCAGACCGGGGAGCTGTTTTTT
TRBD1	TRBV6-5	-	TRBJ2-5	CASSYSGQRETQYF	TGTGCCAGCAGTTACTCGGGACAGAGAGAGACCCAGTACTTC
-	TRBV5-1	-	TRBJ2-3	CASSLEVAATDTQYF	TGCGCCAGCAGCTTGGAGGTAGCGGCTACAGATACGCAGTATTTT
-	TRBV18	-	TRBJ2-2	CASSVQGRIPGELFF	TGTGCCAGCTCAGTACAGGGAAGGATTCCCGGGGAGCTGTTTTTT
TRBD2	TRBV5-1	-	TRBJ2-5	CASWDSGGAVGTQYF	TGCGCCAGTTGGGATAGCGGGGGGGCCGTCGGGACCCAGTACTTC
TRBD2	TRBV5-1	once	TRBJ2-3	CASSQTSGGLDTQYF	TGCGCCAGCAGCCAGACTAGCGGGGGGTTAGATACGCAGTATTTT
-	TRBV15	-	TRBJ1-5	CATNIDNQPQHF	TGTGCCACCAACATCGACAATCAGCCCCAGCATTTT
-	TRBV25-1	-	TRBJ1-6	CARSDGGGLGSPLHF	TGTGCCCGCAGTGATGGGGGGGGGCTGGGTTCACCCCTCCACTTT
TRBD1	TRBV19	-	TRBJ2-7	CASNDRASSYEQYF	TGTGCCAGTAACGACAGGGCTAGCTCCTACGAGCAGTACTTC
-	TRBV5-6	few	TRBJ2-3	CASSLDSEGTQYF	TGTGCCAGCAGCTTGGATAGCGAAGGTACGCAGTATTTT
TRBD2	TRBV5-1	-	TRBJ2-3	CASSLGGGLAGGSTTDTQYF	TGCGCCAGCAGCTTGGGAGGCGGACTAGCGGGGGGGTCGACCACGGATACGCAGTATTTT
-	TRBV3-1/TRBV3-2	once	TRBJ1-2	CASSRRDRTGDGYTF	TGTGCCAGCAGCCGCCGAGATCGGACGGGGGATGGCTACACCTTC
TRBD1	TRBV11-2	-	TRBJ1-6	CASSATGYNSPLHF	TGTGCCAGCAGCGCGACAGGGTATAATTCACCCCTCCACTTT
-	TRBV6-5	-	TRBJ2-5	CASSYSSLGGGQTQYF	TGTGCCAGCAGTTACTCGAGTTTGGGGGGGGGCCAGACCCAGTACTTC
TRBD2	TRBV5-1	-	TRBJ2-3	CASSLRSGGFPTDTQYF	TGCGCCAGCAGCTTGAGGAGCGGGGGGTTCCCCACAGATACGCAGTATTTT
TRBD1	TRBV19	-	TRBJ1-1	CASGQEMNTEAFF	TGTGCCAGTGGACAGGAGATGAACACTGAAGCTTTCTTT
TRBD1	TRBV5-1	-	TRBJ1-1	CASREGGSNTEAFF	TGCGCCAGCAGAGAAGGGGGCTCCAACACTGAAGCTTTCTTT
-	TRBV5-5	-	TRBJ2-2	CASSSKSEAGELFF	TGTGCCAGCAGCTCCAAGAGCGAGGCCGGGGAGCTGTTTTTT
-	TRBV4-1	few	TRBJ1-6	CASSQVYNNSPLHF	TGCGCCAGCAGCCAAGTATACAATAATTCACCCCTCCACTTT
TRBD2	TRBV7-6	-	TRBJ2-3	CASSWTRTADTQYF	TGTGCCAGCAGCTGGACTAGAACCGCAGATACGCAGTATTTT
TRBD2	TRBV5-1	-	TRBJ2-3	CASSLAGARTDTQYF	TGCGCCAGCAGCTTAGCGGGGGCGCGCACAGATACGCAGTATTTT
TRBD1	TRBV4-3	once	TRBJ2-6	CASSRDRLYSGANVLTF	TGCGCCAGCAGCCGGGACAGGTTATACTCTGGGGCCAACGTCCTGACTTTC
-	TRBV6-5	-	TRBJ2-7	CASRARDNRAYEQYF	TGTGCCAGCAGGGCCCGGGACAACAGAGCCTACGAGCAGTACTTC
TRBD1	TRBV25-1	-	TRBJ1-1	CASSTPGTVTEAFF	TGTGCCAGCAGTACCCCCGGGACAGTGACTGAAGCTTTCTTT
TRBD2	TRBV7-2	few	TRBJ2-5	CASSTGTSGGLQETQYF	TGTGCCAGCAGCACTGGGACTAGCGGGGGTCTCCAAGAGACCCAGTACTTC
TRBD1	TRBV11-3	once	TRBJ2-1	CASSPGQNNEQFF	TGTGCCAGCAGCCCGGGACAGAACAATGAGCAGTTCTTC
TRBD1	TRBV10-3	-	TRBJ1-2	CATGTGGTYGYTF	TGTGCCACTGGGACAGGGGGAACCTATGGCTACACCTTC
TRBD1	TRBV10-3	-	TRBJ1-1	CATQDRGEAFF	TGTGCCACCCAGGACAGGGGTGAAGCTTTCTTT
-	TRBV6-2/TRBV6-3	-	TRBJ1-5	CASSGQGQPQHF	TGTGCCAGCAGTGGCCAGGGACAGCCCCAGCATTTT
TRBD1	TRBV19	-	TRBJ1-1	CASSPQGSEGEAFF	TGTGCCAGTAGCCCACAGGGGTCAGAAGGTGAAGCTTTCTTT
-	TRBV24-1	-	TRBJ2-6	CATSAGSLSGANVLTF	TGTGCCACCAGTGCAGGGTCCCTCTCTGGGGCCAACGTCCTGACTTTC
TRBD1	TRBV29-1	-	TRBJ2-2	CSVTGVLSGTGELFF	TGCAGCGTTACAGGGGTCCTTAGTGGCACCGGGGAGCTGTTTTTT
TRBD1	TRBV10-3	-	TRBJ1-1	CAMGQGTPEAFF	TGTGCCATGGGACAGGGGACTCCTGAAGCTTTCTTT
TRBD2	TRBV24-1	-	TRBJ2-7	CATAKGGDYEQYF	TGTGCCACCGCGAAGGGAGGGGACTACGAGCAGTACTTC
TRBD2	TRBV10-2	-	TRBJ2-2	CASSKLAGSNTGELFF	TGCGCCAGCAGTAAGCTAGCGGGGTCGAACACCGGGGAGCTGTTTTTT
TRBD1	TRBV11-2	-	TRBJ2-7	CASSLAGTGGNEQYF	TGTGCCAGCAGCTTAGCCGGGACAGGGGGTAACGAGCAGTACTTC
TRBD1	TRBV7-6	-	TRBJ2-2	CASSEGQGSSGGELFF	TGTGCCAGCAGCGAAGGACAGGGGAGCTCTGGCGGGGAGCTGTTTTTT
TRBD1	TRBV19	few	TRBJ2-3	CASSSAGQGAAGTDTQYF	TGTGCCAGTAGTTCTGCGGGACAGGGGGCGGCGGGCACAGATACGCAGTATTTT
-	TRBV15	-	TRBJ2-3	CATSREGGRTDTQYF	TGTGCCACCAGCAGAGAGGGGGGGCGGACAGATACGCAGTATTTT
-	TRBV2	-	TRBJ2-5	CASSLLPLAEGGETQYF	TGTGCCAGCAGTCTTCTCCCCTTAGCGGAGGGCGGAGAGACCCAGTACTTC
-	TRBV25-1	-	TRBJ1-4	CASSETAGDEKLFF	TGTGCCAGCAGTGAAACCGCTGGAGATGAAAAACTGTTTTTT
TRBD1	TRBV5-1	once	TRBJ1-4	CASSRDSPNEKLFF	TGCGCCAGCAGCCGGGACAGCCCTAATGAAAAACTGTTTTTT
TRBD2	TRBV5-4	-	TRBJ2-5	CASSELGLARVCQETQYF	TGTGCCAGCAGCGAGCTGGGACTAGCAAGGGTGTGCCAAGAGACCCAGTACTTC
TRBD2	TRBV5-4	-	TRBJ2-3	CASSLTSGGPSPTDTQYF	TGTGCCAGCAGCTTGACTAGCGGGGGCCCCAGTCCCACAGATACGCAGTATTTT
-	TRBV3-1/TRBV3-2	-	TRBJ1-5	CASSPEISGQPQHF	TGTGCCAGCAGCCCCGAAATAAGTGGCCAGCCCCAGCATTTT
-	TRBV5-6	-	TRBJ2-7	CASSVTGLGNDEQYF	TGTGCCAGCAGCGTTACGGGACTTGGGAATGACGAGCAGTACTTC
-	TRBV24-1	-	TRBJ2-3	CATSERGVTDTQYF	TGTGCCACCAGTGAGCGCGGGGTCACAGATACGCAATATTTT
TRBD2	TRBV6-2/TRBV6-3	-	TRBJ2-2	CASSYLGEGYAGELFF	TGTGCCAGCAGTTACCTGGGGGAGGGATACGCCGGGGAGCTGTTTTTT
-	TRBV7-6	once	TRBJ2-3	CASSPGGTDTQYF	TGTGCCAGCAGCCCGGGGGGCACAGATACGCAGTATTTT
TRBD1	TRBV7-2	-	TRBJ1-3	CASSSTGVVGNTIYF	TGTGCCAGCAGCTCGACAGGGGTGGTAGGAAACACCATATATTTT